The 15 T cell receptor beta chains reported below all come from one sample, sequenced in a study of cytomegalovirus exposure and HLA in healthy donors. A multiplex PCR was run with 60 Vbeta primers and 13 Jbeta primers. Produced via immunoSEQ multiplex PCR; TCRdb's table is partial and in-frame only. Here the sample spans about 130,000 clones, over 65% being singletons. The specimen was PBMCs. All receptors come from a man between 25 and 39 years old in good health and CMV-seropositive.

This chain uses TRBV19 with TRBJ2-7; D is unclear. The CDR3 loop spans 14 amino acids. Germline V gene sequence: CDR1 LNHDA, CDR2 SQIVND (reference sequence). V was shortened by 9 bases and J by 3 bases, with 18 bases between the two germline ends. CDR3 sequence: CASREGGSLYEQYF. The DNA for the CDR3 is TGTGCCAGCCGAGAAGGCGGATCCCTCTACGAGCAGTACTTC.

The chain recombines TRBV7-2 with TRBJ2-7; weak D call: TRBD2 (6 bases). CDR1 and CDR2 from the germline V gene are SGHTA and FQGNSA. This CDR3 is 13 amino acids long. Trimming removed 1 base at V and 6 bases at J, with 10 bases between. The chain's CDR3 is CASSLELAVEQYF. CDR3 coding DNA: TGTGCCAGCAGCTTAGAACTAGCCGTCGAGCAGTACTTC.

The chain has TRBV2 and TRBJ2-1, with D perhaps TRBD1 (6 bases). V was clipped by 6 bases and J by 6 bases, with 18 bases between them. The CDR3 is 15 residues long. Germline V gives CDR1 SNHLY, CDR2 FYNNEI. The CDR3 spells CASREDSSRTNEQFF. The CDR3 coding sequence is TGTGCCAGCAGAGAGGACAGCTCAAGGACCAATGAGCAGTTCTTC.

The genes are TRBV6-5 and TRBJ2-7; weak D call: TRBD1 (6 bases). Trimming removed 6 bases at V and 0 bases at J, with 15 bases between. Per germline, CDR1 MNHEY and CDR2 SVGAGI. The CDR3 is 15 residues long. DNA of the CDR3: TGTGCCAGCAGCTACCCCAGGGGCAACTCCTACGAGCAGTACTTC. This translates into CASSYPRGNSYEQYF.

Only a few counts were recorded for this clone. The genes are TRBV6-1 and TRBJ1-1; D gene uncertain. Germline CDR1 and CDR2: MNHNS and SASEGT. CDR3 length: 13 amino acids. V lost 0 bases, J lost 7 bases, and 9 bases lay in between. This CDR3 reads CASSEAPGNEAFF. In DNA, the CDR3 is TGTGCCAGCAGTGAAGCGCCGGGGAATGAAGCTTTCTTT.

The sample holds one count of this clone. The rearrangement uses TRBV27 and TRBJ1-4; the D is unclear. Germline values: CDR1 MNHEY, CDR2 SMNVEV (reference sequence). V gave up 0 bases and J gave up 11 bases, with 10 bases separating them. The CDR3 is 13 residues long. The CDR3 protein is CASSLSVQQKLFF. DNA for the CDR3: TGTGCCAGCAGTTTATCGGTTCAACAGAAACTGTTTTTT.

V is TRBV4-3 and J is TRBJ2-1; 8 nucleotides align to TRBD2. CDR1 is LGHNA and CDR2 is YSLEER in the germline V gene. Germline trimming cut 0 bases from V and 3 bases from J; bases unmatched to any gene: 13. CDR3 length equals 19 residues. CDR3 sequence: CASSQEPVGASGYYNEQFF. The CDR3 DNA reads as TGCGCCAGCAGCCAAGAGCCGGTAGGGGCTAGCGGGTACTACAATGAGCAGTTCTTC.

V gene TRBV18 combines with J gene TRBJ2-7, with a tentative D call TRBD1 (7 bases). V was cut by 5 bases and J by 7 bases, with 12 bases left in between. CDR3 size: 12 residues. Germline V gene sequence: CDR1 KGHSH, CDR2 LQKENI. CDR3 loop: CASSAGQREQYF. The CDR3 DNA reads TGTGCCAGCTCAGCGGGACAGAGGGAGCAGTACTTC.

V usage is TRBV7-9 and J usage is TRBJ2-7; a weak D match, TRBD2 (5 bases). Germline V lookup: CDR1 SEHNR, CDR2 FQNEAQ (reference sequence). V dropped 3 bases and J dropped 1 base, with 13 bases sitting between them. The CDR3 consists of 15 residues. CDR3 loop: CASSFLGLQSYEQYF. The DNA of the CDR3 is TGTGCCAGCAGCTTTCTAGGACTCCAGTCCTACGAGCAGTACTTC.

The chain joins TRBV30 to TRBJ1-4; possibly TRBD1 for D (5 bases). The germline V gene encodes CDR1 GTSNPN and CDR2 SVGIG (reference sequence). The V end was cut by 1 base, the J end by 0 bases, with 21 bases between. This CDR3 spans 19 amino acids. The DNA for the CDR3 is TGTGCCTGGAGTGCCTTTTCTGGGGCGTTTTTTGCAACTAATGAAAAACTGTTTTTT. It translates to CAWSAFSGAFFATNEKLFF. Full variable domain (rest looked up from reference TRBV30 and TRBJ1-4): SQTIHQWPATLVQPVGSPLSLECTVEGTSNPNLYWYRQAAGRGLQLLFYSVGIGQISSEVPQNLSASRPQDRQFILSSKKLLLSDSGFYLCAWSAFSGAFFATNEKLFFGSGTQLSVL.

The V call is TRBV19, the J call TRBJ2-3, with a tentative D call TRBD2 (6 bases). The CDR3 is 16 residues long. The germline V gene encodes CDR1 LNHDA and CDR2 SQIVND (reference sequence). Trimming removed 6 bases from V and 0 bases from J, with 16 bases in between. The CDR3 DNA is TGTGCCAGTAGGCAAGTATTCGGGACTAGCACAGATACGCAGTATTTT. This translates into CASRQVFGTSTDTQYF.

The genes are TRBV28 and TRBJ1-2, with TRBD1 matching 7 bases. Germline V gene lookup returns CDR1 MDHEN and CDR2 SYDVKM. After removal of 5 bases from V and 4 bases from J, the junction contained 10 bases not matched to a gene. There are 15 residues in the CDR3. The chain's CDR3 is CASSPQTGARYGYTF. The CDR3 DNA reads TGTGCCAGCAGTCCCCAAACAGGGGCCCGCTATGGCTACACCTTC.

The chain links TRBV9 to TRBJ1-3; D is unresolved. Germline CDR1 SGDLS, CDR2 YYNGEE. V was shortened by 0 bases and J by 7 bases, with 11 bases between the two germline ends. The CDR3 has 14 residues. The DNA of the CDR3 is TGTGCCAGCAGCGTAGGGTTAAGTCGGAACACCATATATTTT. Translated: CASSVGLSRNTIYF.

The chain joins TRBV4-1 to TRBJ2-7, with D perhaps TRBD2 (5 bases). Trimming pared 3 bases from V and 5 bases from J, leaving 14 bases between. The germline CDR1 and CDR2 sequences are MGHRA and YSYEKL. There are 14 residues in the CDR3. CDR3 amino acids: CASSHTSGVHEQYF. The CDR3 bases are TGCGCCAGCAGCCATACGTCCGGGGTCCACGAGCAGTACTTC.

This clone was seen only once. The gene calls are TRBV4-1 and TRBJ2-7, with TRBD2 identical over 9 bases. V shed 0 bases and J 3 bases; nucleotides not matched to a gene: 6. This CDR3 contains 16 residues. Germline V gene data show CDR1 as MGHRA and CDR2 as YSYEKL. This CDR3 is CASSQDVETSGYEQYF. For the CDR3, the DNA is TGCGCCAGCAGCCAAGATGTTGAGACTAGCGGCTACGAGCAGTACTTC.